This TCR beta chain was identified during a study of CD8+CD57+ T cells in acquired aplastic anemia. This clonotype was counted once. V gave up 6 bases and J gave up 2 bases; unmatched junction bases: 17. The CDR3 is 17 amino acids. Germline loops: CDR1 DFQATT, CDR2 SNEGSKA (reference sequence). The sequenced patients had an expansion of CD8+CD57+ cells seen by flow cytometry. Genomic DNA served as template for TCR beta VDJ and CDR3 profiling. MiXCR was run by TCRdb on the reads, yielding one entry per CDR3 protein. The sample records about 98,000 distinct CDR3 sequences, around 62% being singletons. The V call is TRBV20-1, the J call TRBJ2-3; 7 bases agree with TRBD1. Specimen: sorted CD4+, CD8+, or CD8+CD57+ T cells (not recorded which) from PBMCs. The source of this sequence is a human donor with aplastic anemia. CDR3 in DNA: TGCAGTGCCACCCCCCGGTCGGGGACAGCGCACACAGATACGCAGTATTTT. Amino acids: CSATPRSGTAHTDTQYF.